This T cell receptor beta chain was sequenced during a study of cytomegalovirus exposure and HLA in healthy donors. As for the study in general: HLA-typed donors contributed some 77 million unique TCRs, which were held in an early data release. Findings of the study overall: Follow-up analysis later connected one missense variant in DCLRE1C with trimming of TCR beta V- and J-genes. Across donors, presence/absence analyses took sequencing depth to be roughly uniform.

The PCR contained 60 Vbeta and 13 Jbeta primers. The data were produced by immunoSEQ multiplex PCR, yet TCRdb's version contains in-frame clones alone and is incomplete. The table shows approximately 64,000 clones, with roughly 73% occurring only once. This clone was found a few times. Antigen specificity is unknown. The germline V gene encodes CDR1 WSHSY and CDR2 SAAADI. V dropped 5 bases and J dropped 1; count of bases not matched to a gene: 5. This CDR3 spans 15 amino acids. The receptor comes from a male donor in good health and CMV-seropositive. The chain is built from TRBV10-2 and TRBJ1-5, with 7 positions matching TRBD1. Material: PBMCs. In nucleotides, the CDR3 is TGCGCCAGCAGTACAGGGGTCATAAGCAATCAGCCCCAGCATTTT. Its translation is CASSTGVISNQPQHF.